Below are 6 T cell receptor beta chains sequenced from a single sample in a study of blood T cell repertoires in COVID-19. TCRdb's table, derived via immunoSEQ multiplex PCR, lists solely in-frame clones and lacks some. The table lists about 170,000 clones, roughly four fifths of them singletons. Sequencing was performed on peripheral blood. Receptors originate from a man aged 65-85 years with active or convalescent COVID-19.

The chain joins TRBV27 to TRBJ1-1; TRBD1 aligns across 7 bases. CDR3 size: 16 residues. Germline-derived CDR1 and CDR2 are MNHEY and SMNVEV (reference sequence). V dropped 3 bases and J dropped 2; count of bases not matched to a gene: 9. In nucleotides, the CDR3 is TGTGCCAGCAGTTTTCGACCGGGACAGATAAACACTGAAGCTTTCTTT. It specifies CASSFRPGQINTEAFF.

This chain connects TRBV11-2 to TRBJ2-5; possibly TRBD1 for D (5 bases). Germline CDR1 is SGHAT and CDR2 is FQNNGV. V was shortened by 1 base and J by 4 bases, with 10 bases between the two germline ends. The CDR3 consists of 14 residues. The CDR3 DNA follows: TGTGCCAGCAGCTTAGGTCCAGGGCCAGAGACCCAGTACTTC. This gives the protein CASSLGPGPETQYF.

The rearrangement uses TRBV6-2 or TRBV6-3 and TRBJ1-1; the D gene is possibly TRBD1 (5 bases). Germline V CDR1 and CDR2: MNHEY, SVGEGT. Trimming left V 2 bases short and J 10 bases short, with 11 bases between. The CDR3 contains 12 residues. CDR3 DNA: TGTGCCAGCAGTTACCGGGCAGGGCCAGCTTTCTTT. Translated: CASSYRAGPAFF.

The rearrangement joins TRBV19 to TRBJ2-7; D is perhaps TRBD1 (6 bases). The CDR3 contains 13 residues. V lost 6 bases, J lost 0 bases, and 9 bases lay in between. Germline CDR1 is LNHDA and CDR2 is SQIVND (reference sequence). The CDR3 loop is CASSRDNSYEQYF. The CDR3 DNA is TGTGCCAGTAGCCGGGACAACTCCTACGAGCAGTACTTC.

The rearrangement joins TRBV7-6 to TRBJ2-1; maybe TRBD1 (6 bases). The CDR3 extends over 15 amino acids. V gave up 3 bases and J gave up 5 bases, with 14 bases separating them. CDR1 SGHVS and CDR2 FNYEAQ come from the germline V gene. CDR3: CASSFDRYRHNEQFF. CDR3 sequence (DNA): TGTGCCAGCAGCTTCGACAGGTATCGGCACAATGAGCAGTTCTTC.

This chain links TRBV29-1 with TRBJ1-2; possibly TRBD1 for D (6 bases). Germline assignment: CDR1 SQVTM and CDR2 ANQGSEA. The CDR3 has 14 residues. Trimming left V 7 bases short and J 3 bases short, with 18 bases between. The CDR3 DNA reads as TGCAGCGCCGGGGGAGGGGGAGAGCACTATGGCTACACCTTC. Encoded protein: CSAGGGGEHYGYTF. The whole variable domain, remainder taken from reference TRBV29-1 and TRBJ1-2, is SAVISQKPSRDICQRGTSLTIQCQVDSQVTMMFWYRQQPGQSLTLIATANQGSEATYESGFVIDKFPISRPNLTFSTLTVSNMSPEDSSIYLCSAGGGGEHYGYTFGSGTRLTVV.